A selection of T cell receptor beta chains follows, all from one sample in a study of shared clonotypes between healthy human individuals. Sequenced by immunoSEQ multiplex PCR; TCRdb stores in-frame clones only, minus some. The sample has nearly 2 million clones; roughly 95% are singletons. The source material was naive CD8+ T cells sorted from blood. The receptors stem from a man younger than 30 in good health. Each CDR3 is given with its conserved first and last residue. Each record gives: D gene, clone size, J gene, CDR3 length, V gene, CDR3 DNA, CDR3 protein. The D gene is left open where the match is weak. Rows give clone size only sometimes, using once, few, many, or a class for an expanded clone.

TRBD1,.,TRBJ1-2,12,TRBV14,TGTGCCAGCAGCCAAACAGGGGACGGCTACACCTTC,CASSQTGDGYTF
.,once,TRBJ2-7,11,TRBV6-5,TGTGCCAGCAGTCGAACCTACGAGCAGTACTTC,CASSRTYEQYF
.,.,TRBJ2-7,12,TRBV27,TGTGCCAGCAGCTCGACAGGGAGGGAGCAGTACTTC,CASSSTGREQYF
TRBD2,.,TRBJ2-5,16,TRBV27,TGTGCCAGCAGTTTATGGACTAGCGGGAGCCACGAGACCCAGTACTTC,CASSLWTSGSHETQYF
TRBD1,.,TRBJ1-6,14,TRBV28,TGTGCCAGCAGCTACAGGGGGCGAAATTCACCCCTCCACTTT,CASSYRGRNSPLHF
.,few,TRBJ2-4,14,TRBV7-6,TGTGCCAGCAGCTTAGATCCAGGGGGGATCATTCAGTACTTC,CASSLDPGGIIQYF
.,.,TRBJ2-2,12,TRBV29-1,TGCAGCACACTACAGGGACCCGGGGAGCTGTTTTTT,CSTLQGPGELFF
.,.,TRBJ1-5,14,TRBV10-3,TGTGCCATCAGTGATCCGGGGTCCAATCAGCCCCAGCATTTT,CAISDPGSNQPQHF
.,.,TRBJ1-2,15,TRBV27,TGTGCCAGCAGTCCCGAAGTTCTGATTAACTATGGCTACACCTTC,CASSPEVLINYGYTF
.,.,TRBJ2-7,13,TRBV27,TGTGCCAGCAGTTTCGGACAGCACTACGAGCAGTACTTC,CASSFGQHYEQYF
.,once,TRBJ1-1,13,TRBV25-1,TGTGCCAGCAGTGCCGGTTGGGGGGCTGAAGCTTTCTTT,CASSAGWGAEAFF
.,.,TRBJ2-3,13,TRBV27,TGTGCCAGCAGTTCGGACAGCACAGATACGCAGTATTTT,CASSSDSTDTQYF
.,.,TRBJ2-1,22,TRBV2,TGTGCCAGCAGTGAAGCGCTTATACCCCCTGAGTCCCAGTCTTTTGTATACAATGAGCAGTTCTTC,CASSEALIPPESQSFVYNEQFF
.,.,TRBJ1-5,12,TRBV7-9,TGTGCCAGCGCCACAGGGAGCCAGCCCCAGCATTTT,CASATGSQPQHF
.,.,TRBJ1-5,14,TRBV28,TGTGCCAGCAGCCCAAGGGGGACCAATCAGCCCCAGCATTTT,CASSPRGTNQPQHF
.,.,TRBJ2-5,15,TRBV10-3,TGTGCCACCTTATACTTCAGACAGGAGCAAGAGACCCAGTACTTC,CATLYFRQEQETQYF
.,once,TRBJ2-1,15,TRBV4-3,TGCGCCAGCAGCCAAGAAGGGGTCCTACACAATGAGCAGTTCTTC,CASSQEGVLHNEQFF
TRBD1,.,TRBJ2-2,14,TRBV27,TGTGCCAGCAGTTTATGGCCAGACAGGGTCGAGCTGTTTTTT,CASSLWPDRVELFF
.,.,TRBJ2-2,17,TRBV27,TGTGCCAGCAGTTTAATGTCGCCAAGATTTAACACCGGGGAGCTGTTTTTT,CASSLMSPRFNTGELFF
.,.,TRBJ1-1,15,TRBV11-2,TGTGCCAGCAGCTGGTCAAAGACAGGGAACACTGAAGCTTTCTTT,CASSWSKTGNTEAFF
TRBD1,.,TRBJ1-2,14,TRBV27,TGTGCCAGCAGTACCGCAACAGGGGGCTATGGCTACACCTTC,CASSTATGGYGYTF
.,.,TRBJ1-5,15,TRBV6-1,TGTGCCAGCAGTGAAGCGGGAGTAAGTATTCGGCCCCAGCATTTT,CASSEAGVSIRPQHF
.,.,TRBJ1-1,13,TRBV28,TGTGCCAGCAGTTTAAGTGGGTCCACTGAAGCTTTCTTT,CASSLSGSTEAFF
TRBD2,.,TRBJ2-3,16,TRBV9,TGTGCCAGCAGCCATACTAGCGGGGATAGCACAGATACGCAGTATTTT,CASSHTSGDSTDTQYF
.,.,TRBJ2-7,15,TRBV27,TGTGCCAGCAGTTTTGGGGTTGGTAGCTCCTACGAGCAGTACTTC,CASSFGVGSSYEQYF
.,.,TRBJ1-5,15,TRBV9,TGTGCCAGCAGCTCAACGTTTGAGGTCAATCAGCCCCAGCATTTT,CASSSTFEVNQPQHF
.,once,TRBJ1-6,15,TRBV5-4,TGTGCCAGCAGCGTCGCCGAGGTAGAACTGCGACCCCTCCACTTT,CASSVAEVELRPLHF
.,.,TRBJ1-2,15,TRBV6-6,TGTGCCAGCAGTTACAACCAGGGAGGCTGGGAAGGCTACACCTTC,CASSYNQGGWEGYTF
.,.,TRBJ2-1,10,TRBV29-1,TGCAGCGTTGAAGTTGGCCCTCAGCTCTTC,CSVEVGPQLF
.,.,TRBJ1-1,14,TRBV7-2,TGTGCCAGCAGCTTAATTACGGTCAACACTGAAGCTTTCTTT,CASSLITVNTEAFF
TRBD1,.,TRBJ2-1,16,TRBV7-8,TGTGCCAGCGGACAGTTGGACAGGGAAGTCTACAATGAGCAGTTCTTC,CASGQLDREVYNEQFF
.,.,TRBJ1-1,17,TRBV9,TGTGCCAGCAGCGTAGATGGATATCCAGGAATGAACACTGAAGCTTTCTTT,CASSVDGYPGMNTEAFF
TRBD1,.,TRBJ1-1,16,TRBV6-1,TGTGCCAGCAGTGAAGCTACAGGGGGCGGGTGGACTGAAGCTTTCTTT,CASSEATGGGWTEAFF
TRBD1,once,TRBJ1-4,14,TRBV30,TGTGCCTGGAACCCCGGACAGGGAGACGAAAAACTGTTTTTT,CAWNPGQGDEKLFF
.,.,TRBJ2-3,15,TRBV28,TGTGCCAGCAGTTTATCTCCCTGGGGCACAGATACGCAGTATTTT,CASSLSPWGTDTQYF
.,.,TRBJ2-2,15,TRBV6-5,TGTGCCACCACCCTGGAGGGGGGAGCCACCGGGGAGCTGTTTTTT,CATTLEGGATGELFF
.,.,TRBJ2-7,12,TRBV27,TGTGCCAGCAGTCCGGGTGGCGACGAGCAGTACTTC,CASSPGGDEQYF
TRBD2,.,TRBJ2-7,17,TRBV7-4,TGTGCCAGCAGCTTCCAGGGACTAGCGGGAGGCTCCGACGAGCAGTACTTC,CASSFQGLAGGSDEQYF
.,.,TRBJ2-5,16,TRBV2,TGTGCCAGCAGTGAACGGGGGCTAGCGTTTCAAGAGACCCAGTACTTC,CASSERGLAFQETQYF
TRBD2,.,TRBJ2-3,17,TRBV7-8,TGTGCCAGCAGCTTAGGGGCTAGCGGGGTAGGCACAGATACGCAGTATTTT,CASSLGASGVGTDTQYF
.,.,TRBJ2-7,13,TRBV5-1,TGCGCCAGCAGCCCAACCCCTGACTACGAGCAGTACTTC,CASSPTPDYEQYF
.,.,TRBJ2-7,14,TRBV14,TGTGCCAGCAGCCTCGTGTGGGGGATCGACGAGCAGTACTTC,CASSLVWGIDEQYF
.,.,TRBJ2-7,12,TRBV2,TGTGCCAGCAGTGACCATCCTAGCGAGCAGTACTTC,CASSDHPSEQYF
TRBD1,.,TRBJ1-4,16,TRBV27,TGTGCCAGCAGCCTATCTCTGGACAGGGGGGATGAAAAACTGTTTTTT,CASSLSLDRGDEKLFF
TRBD2,.,TRBJ2-1,16,TRBV30,TGTGCCTGGAGTGTACGCATGGGGGGGGCCTACAATGAGCAGTTCTTC,CAWSVRMGGAYNEQFF
.,.,TRBJ2-7,16,TRBV19,TGTGCCAGTAGTATAAGGAATAGTGAGTCTTCCTACGAGCAGTACTTC,CASSIRNSESSYEQYF
.,.,TRBJ2-5,12,TRBV4-2,TGTGCCAGCAGCCAAGACTCAGAGACCCAGTACTTC,CASSQDSETQYF
.,.,TRBJ1-6,17,TRBV7-2,TGTGCCAGCAGCTTGGTGGGAGGGAGCTCCTATAATTCACCCCTCCACTTT,CASSLVGGSSYNSPLHF
.,.,TRBJ1-3,13,TRBV7-6,TGTGCCAGCAGCTTGAACTCTGGAAACACCATATATTTT,CASSLNSGNTIYF
.,.,TRBJ2-1,15,TRBV11-2,TGTGCCAGCAGCTTGTGGGGCGGGATTCAGGATGAGCAGTTCTTC,CASSLWGGIQDEQFF
.,.,TRBJ2-1,13,TRBV2,TGTGCCAGCAGTGATGGCTATTACAATGAGCAGTTCTTC,CASSDGYYNEQFF
.,.,TRBJ2-2,13,TRBV7-2,TGTGCCAGCAGCTGGACAGAGTCCGGGGAGCTGTTTTTT,CASSWTESGELFF
TRBD2,.,TRBJ2-1,15,TRBV9,TGTGCCAGCAGCGTAGTTGCGGGAGGGCGGTATGAGCAGTTCTTC,CASSVVAGGRYEQFF
.,.,TRBJ2-6,14,TRBV6-1,TGTGCCAGCAGTGAAAGTACTGGGGCCAACGTCCTGACTTTC,CASSESTGANVLTF